Described below is a single TCR beta chain sequence and its context. With 6 bases removed from V and 3 bases from J, the gap between germline ends came to 14 bases. Germline V gene sequence: CDR1 SQVTM, CDR2 ANQGSEA. The CDR3 covers 14 residues. The sample comes from a study of identifying expanded T cells in peripheral blood. Data came from immunoSEQ multiplex PCR; TCRdb stores just in-frame clones and leaves some out. This sample yields 83,000 or so clones, of which around nine tenths are seen a single time; roughly 3.9% belongs to the top ten. Healthy donors had no documented immune events, such as infections, while sampled.

This chain connects TRBV29-1 to TRBJ2-2, with a weak D call TRBD1 (5 bases). The sample consisted of blood. This sequence was found in a person aged 18 to 70 in good health. DNA of the CDR3: TGCAGCGTCCAGTCTCCCAGGGACACCGGGGAGCTGTTTTTT. Translating it yields CSVQSPRDTGELFF.